This T cell receptor (beta chain) appears in the sequencing data of a study of control samples from healthy donors and cancer patients. The CDR3 contains 13 residues. CDR1 is SGHAT, CDR2 FQDESV, per germline (reference sequence). The V end was cut by 2 bases, the J end by 1 base, with 5 bases between. Method: immunoSEQ multiplex PCR; TCRdb's copy keeps in-frame clones and lacks some. The table shows about 110,000 clones, with about 80% occurring only once. The clonotype originates from a man aged 18 to 29 in good health. V usage is TRBV11-1 and J usage is TRBJ1-1; D ambiguous. The sequenced sample consisted of blood. CDR3 DNA sequence: TGTGCCAGCAGCTTACAGGAGAACACTGAAGCTTTCTTT. It is translated as CASSLQENTEAFF.